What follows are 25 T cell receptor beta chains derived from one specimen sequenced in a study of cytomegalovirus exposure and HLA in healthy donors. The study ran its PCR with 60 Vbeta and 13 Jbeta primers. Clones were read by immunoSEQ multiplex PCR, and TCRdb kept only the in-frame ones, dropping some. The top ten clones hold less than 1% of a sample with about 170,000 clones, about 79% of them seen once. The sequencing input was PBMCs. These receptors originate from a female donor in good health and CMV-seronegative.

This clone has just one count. CDR3 loop: CASSPALAGGRLLETQYF. The DNA for the CDR3 is TGTGCCAGCTCCCCGGCGCTAGCGGGGGGCCGGTTGTTGGAGACCCAGTACTTC. V and J are TRBV18 and TRBJ2-5, with TRBD2 identical over 11 bases. Germline loops: CDR1 KGHSH, CDR2 LQKENI. Losses at the gene ends were 6 bases for V and 5 bases for J; bases not matched to a gene: 17. This CDR3 is built from 18 residues.

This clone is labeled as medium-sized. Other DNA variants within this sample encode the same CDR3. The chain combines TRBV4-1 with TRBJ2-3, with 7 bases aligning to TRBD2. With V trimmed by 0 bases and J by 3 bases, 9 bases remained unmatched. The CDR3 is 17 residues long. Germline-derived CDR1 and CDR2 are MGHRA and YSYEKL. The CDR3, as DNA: TGCGCCAGCAGCCAAGACGGAAGCGGGATATCGACAGATACGCAGTATTTT. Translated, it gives CASSQDGSGISTDTQYF.

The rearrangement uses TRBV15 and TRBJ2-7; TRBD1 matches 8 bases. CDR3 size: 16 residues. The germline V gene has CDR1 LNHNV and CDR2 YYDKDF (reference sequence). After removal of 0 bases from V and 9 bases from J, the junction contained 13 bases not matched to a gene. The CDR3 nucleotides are TGTGCCACCAGCAGAGATCCGCAGGGGGCCTTGGGCGGGCAGTACTTC. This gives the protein CATSRDPQGALGGQYF.

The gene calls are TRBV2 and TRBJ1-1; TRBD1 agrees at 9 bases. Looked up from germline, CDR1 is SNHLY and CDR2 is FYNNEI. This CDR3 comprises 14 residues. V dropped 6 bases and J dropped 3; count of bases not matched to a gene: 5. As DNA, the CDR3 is TGTGCCAGCAGGCCTACAGGGGGCTACACTGAAGCTTTCTTT. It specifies CASRPTGGYTEAFF.

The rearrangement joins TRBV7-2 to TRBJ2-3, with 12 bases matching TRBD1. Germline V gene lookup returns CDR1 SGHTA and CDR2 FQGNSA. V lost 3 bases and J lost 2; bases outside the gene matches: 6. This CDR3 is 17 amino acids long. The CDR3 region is CASSFSGTGGFTDTQYF. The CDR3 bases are TGTGCCAGCAGCTTTTCCGGGACAGGGGGCTTCACAGATACGCAGTATTTT.

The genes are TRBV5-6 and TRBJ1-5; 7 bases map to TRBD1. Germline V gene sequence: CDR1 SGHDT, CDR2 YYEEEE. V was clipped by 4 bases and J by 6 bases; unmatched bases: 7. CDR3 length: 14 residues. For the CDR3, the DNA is TGTGCCAGCAGCCGCGACAGGGTTAGTCAGCCCCAGCATTTT. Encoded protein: CASSRDRVSQPQHF.

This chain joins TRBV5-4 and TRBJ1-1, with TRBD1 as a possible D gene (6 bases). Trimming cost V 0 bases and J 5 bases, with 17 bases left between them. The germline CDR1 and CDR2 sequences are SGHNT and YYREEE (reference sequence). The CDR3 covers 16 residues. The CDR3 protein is CASSLGGGWEGTEAFF. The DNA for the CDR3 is TGTGCCAGCAGCTTGGGGGGGGGCTGGGAGGGGACTGAAGCTTTCTTT.

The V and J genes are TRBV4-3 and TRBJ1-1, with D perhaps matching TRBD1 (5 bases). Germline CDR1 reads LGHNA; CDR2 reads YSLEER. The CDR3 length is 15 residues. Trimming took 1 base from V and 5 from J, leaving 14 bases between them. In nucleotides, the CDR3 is TGCGCCAGCAGCCAAGGCGGGGGGGATGGGACTGAAGCTTTCTTT. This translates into CASSQGGGDGTEAFF.

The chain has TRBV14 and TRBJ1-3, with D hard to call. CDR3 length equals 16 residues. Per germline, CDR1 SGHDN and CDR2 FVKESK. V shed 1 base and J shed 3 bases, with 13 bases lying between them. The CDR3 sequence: CASSQAAPRGGNTIYF. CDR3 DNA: TGTGCCAGCAGCCAAGCAGCCCCCCGGGGTGGAAACACCATATATTTT.

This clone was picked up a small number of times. The CDR3: CATSGTGPYEQYF. The CDR3 region has the DNA TGTGCCACATCCGGGACAGGACCCTACGAGCAGTACTTC. V and J are TRBV10-3 and TRBJ2-7; 8 nucleotides line up with TRBD1. Trimming removed 10 bases from V and 2 bases from J; junction bases left unmatched: 7. The length of the CDR3 is 13 residues. CDR1 is ENHRY, CDR2 SYGVKD, per germline.

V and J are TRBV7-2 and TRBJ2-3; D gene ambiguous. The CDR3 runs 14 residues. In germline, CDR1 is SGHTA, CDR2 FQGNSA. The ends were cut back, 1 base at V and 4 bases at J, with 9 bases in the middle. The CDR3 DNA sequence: TGTGCCAGCAGCTTAGACTTCTCCCCAGATACGCAGTATTTT. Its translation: CASSLDFSPDTQYF.

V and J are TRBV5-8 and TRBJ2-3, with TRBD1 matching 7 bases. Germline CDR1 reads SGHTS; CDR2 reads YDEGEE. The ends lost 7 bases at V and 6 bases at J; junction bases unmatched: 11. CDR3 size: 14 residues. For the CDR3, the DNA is TGTGCCAGCGCTGGGGCAGGGGGAAAGGATACGCAGTATTTT. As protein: CASAGAGGKDTQYF. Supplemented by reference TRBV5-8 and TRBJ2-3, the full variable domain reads EAGVTQSPTHLIKTRGQQATLRCSPISGHTSVYWYQQALGLGLQFLLWYDEGEERNRGNFPPRFSGRQFPNYSSELNVNALELEDSALYLCASAGAGGKDTQYFGPGTRLTVL.

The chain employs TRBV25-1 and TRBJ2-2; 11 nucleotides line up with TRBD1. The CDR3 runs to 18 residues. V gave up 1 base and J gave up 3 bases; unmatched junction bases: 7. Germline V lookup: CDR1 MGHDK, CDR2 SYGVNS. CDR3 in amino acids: CASSELDRGLGYTGELFF. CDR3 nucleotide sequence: TGTGCCAGCAGTGAATTGGACAGGGGGCTAGGTTACACCGGGGAGCTGTTTTTT.

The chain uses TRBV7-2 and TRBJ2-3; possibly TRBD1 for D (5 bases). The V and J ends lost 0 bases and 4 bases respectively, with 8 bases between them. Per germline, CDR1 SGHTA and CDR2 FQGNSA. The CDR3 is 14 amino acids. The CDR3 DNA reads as TGTGCCAGCAGCTTAGCGTCCAGGGCAGATACGCAGTATTTT. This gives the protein CASSLASRADTQYF. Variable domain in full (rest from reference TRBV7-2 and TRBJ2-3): GAGVSQSPSNKVTEKGKDVELRCDPISGHTALYWYRQSLGQGLEFLIYFQGNSAPDKSGLPSDRFSAERTGGSVSTLTIQRTQQEDSAVYLCASSLASRADTQYFGPGTRLTVL.

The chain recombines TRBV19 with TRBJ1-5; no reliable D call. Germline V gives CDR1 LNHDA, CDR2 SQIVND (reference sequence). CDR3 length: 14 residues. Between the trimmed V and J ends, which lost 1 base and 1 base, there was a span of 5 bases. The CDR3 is CASSIVGSNQPQHF. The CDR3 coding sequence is TGTGCCAGTAGTATAGTCGGGAGCAATCAGCCCCAGCATTTT. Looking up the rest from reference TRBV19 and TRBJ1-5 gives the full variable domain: DGGITQSPKYLFRKEGQNVTLSCEQNLNHDAMYWYRQDPGQGLRLIYYSQIVNDFQKGDIAEGYSVSREKKESFPLTVTSAQKNPTAFYLCASSIVGSNQPQHFGDGTRLSIL.

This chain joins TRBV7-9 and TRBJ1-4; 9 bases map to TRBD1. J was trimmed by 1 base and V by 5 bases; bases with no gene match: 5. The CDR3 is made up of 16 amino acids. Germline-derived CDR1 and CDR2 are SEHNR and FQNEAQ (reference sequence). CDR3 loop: CASSPRQGVTNEKLFF. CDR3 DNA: TGTGCCAGCAGCCCCAGACAGGGGGTAACTAATGAAAAACTGTTTTTT.

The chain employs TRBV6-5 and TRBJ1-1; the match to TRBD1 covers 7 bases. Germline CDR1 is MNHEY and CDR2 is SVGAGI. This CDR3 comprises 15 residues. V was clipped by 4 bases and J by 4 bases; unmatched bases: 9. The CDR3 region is CASSLRDRPSTEAFF. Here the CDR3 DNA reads TGTGCCAGCAGTTTGCGGGACAGACCTAGCACTGAAGCTTTCTTT.

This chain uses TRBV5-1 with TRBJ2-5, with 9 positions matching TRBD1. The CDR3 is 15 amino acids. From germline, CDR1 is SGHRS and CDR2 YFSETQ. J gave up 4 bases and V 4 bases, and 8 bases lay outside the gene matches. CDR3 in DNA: TGCGCCAGCAGCCTGACAGGGGGATCAGGAGAGACCCAGTACTTC. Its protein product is CASSLTGGSGETQYF.

This CDR3 reads CSAIPGIQAFF. Written as DNA, the CDR3 is TGCAGTGCTATTCCCGGGATCCAAGCTTTCTTT. The V and J genes are TRBV20-1 and TRBJ1-1; no firm D call. The V gene's germline CDR1 is DFQATT and CDR2 SNEGSKA (reference sequence). The CDR3 has 11 amino acids. V was shortened by 4 bases and J by 9 bases, with 12 bases between the two germline ends.

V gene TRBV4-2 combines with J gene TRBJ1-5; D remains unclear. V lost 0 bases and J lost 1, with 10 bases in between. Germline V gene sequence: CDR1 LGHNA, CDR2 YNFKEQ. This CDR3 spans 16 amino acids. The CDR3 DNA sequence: TGTGCCAGCAGCCAAGATCTTCGCAGAAGCAATCAGCCCCAGCATTTT. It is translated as CASSQDLRRSNQPQHF.

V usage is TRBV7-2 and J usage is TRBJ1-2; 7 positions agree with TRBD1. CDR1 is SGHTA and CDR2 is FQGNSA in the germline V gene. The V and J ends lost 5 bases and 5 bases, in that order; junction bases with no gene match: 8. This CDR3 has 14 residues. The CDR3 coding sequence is TGTGCCAGCAGCAAAGGACAGGTCGTATATGGCTACACCTTC. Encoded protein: CASSKGQVVYGYTF. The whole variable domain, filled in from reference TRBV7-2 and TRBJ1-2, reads GAGVSQSPSNKVTEKGKDVELRCDPISGHTALYWYRQSLGQGLEFLIYFQGNSAPDKSGLPSDRFSAERTGGSVSTLTIQRTQQEDSAVYLCASSKGQVVYGYTFGSGTRLTVV.

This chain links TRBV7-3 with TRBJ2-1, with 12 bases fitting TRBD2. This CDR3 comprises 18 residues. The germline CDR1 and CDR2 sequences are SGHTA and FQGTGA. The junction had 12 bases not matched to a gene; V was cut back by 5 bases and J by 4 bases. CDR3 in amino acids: CASSASLTGTSGYNEQFF. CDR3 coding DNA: TGTGCCAGCAGCGCCAGTCTGACCGGGACTAGCGGGTACAATGAGCAGTTCTTC.

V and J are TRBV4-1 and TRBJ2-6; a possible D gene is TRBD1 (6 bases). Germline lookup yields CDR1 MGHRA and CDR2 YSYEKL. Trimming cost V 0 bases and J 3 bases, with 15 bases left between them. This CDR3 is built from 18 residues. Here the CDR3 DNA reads TGCGCCAGCAGCCAAGATCCTACGACAGGACATGGGGCCAACGTCCTGACTTTC. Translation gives CASSQDPTTGHGANVLTF.

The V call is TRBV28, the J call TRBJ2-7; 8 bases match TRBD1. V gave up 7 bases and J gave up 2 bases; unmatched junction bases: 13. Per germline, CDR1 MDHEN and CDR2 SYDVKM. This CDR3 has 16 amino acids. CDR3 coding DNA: TGTGCCAGCAACCTACCGTCCGGGACAGGAGCCTACGAGCAGTACTTC. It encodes CASNLPSGTGAYEQYF. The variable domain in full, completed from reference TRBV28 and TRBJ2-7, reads DVKVTQSSRYLVKRTGEKVFLECVQDMDHENMFWYRQDPGLGLRLIYFSYDVKMKEKGDIPEGYSVSREKKERFSLILESASTNQTSMYLCASNLPSGTGAYEQYFGPGTRLTVT.

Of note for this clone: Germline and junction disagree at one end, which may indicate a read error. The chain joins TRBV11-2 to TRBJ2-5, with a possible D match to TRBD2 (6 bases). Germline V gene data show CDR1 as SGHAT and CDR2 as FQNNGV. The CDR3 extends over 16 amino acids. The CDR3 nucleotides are TGTGCCAGCAGCCCCCCATCGGCACTAGCCCAAGAGGCCCAGTACTTC. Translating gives CASSPPSALAQEAQYF.